The present TCR beta chain was sequenced within a study of T cells after yellow fever vaccination. Each CDR3 protein is one row after TCRdb ran MiXCR on the 5' RACE reads. This table holds 150,000 to 200,000 distinct CDR3 sequences, about a tenth found once. This sample comprised CD8+ T cells sorted from PBMCs, obtained 45 days after the yellow fever booster vaccination. The clonotype comes from a man younger than 30 who received the YFV17D yellow fever vaccine.

CDR3 sequence: CASSQLGGYNEQFF. The CDR3 nucleotides read TGCGCCAGCAGCCAACTTGGCGGTTACAATGAGCAGTTCTTC. This chain links TRBV4-1 with TRBJ2-1; D unclear. Trimming pared 2 bases from V and 4 bases from J, leaving 9 bases between. Per germline, CDR1 MGHRA and CDR2 YSYEKL. The CDR3 sequence is 14 residues long.